Listed below are T cell receptor beta chains from one sample, sequenced in a study of cytomegalovirus exposure and HLA in healthy donors. Measured with immunoSEQ multiplex PCR; TCRdb has only the in-frame clones, and not every one. The top ten clones hold about 15% of a sample with 110,000 or so clones, less than 85% of them seen once. Input material: PBMCs. These receptors originate from a man aged 50 to 59 in good health and CMV-seropositive. CDR3s include the opening cysteine and the closing phenylalanine or tryptophan. A D gene is named only where the DNA matches it firmly. The listing skips clone size in some rows; elsewhere it reads once, few, many or a size class.

v_call,d_call,clone_size,j_call,cdr3_aa,cdr3_nt
TRBV2,TRBD1,NA,TRBJ1-2,CASSGTGLDGYTF,TGTGCCAGCAGCGGGACAGGACTTGATGGCTACACCTTC
TRBV4-1,NA,NA,TRBJ1-4,CASSQDLRDEKLFF,TGCGCCAGCAGCCAAGATCTCCGGGATGAAAAACTGTTTTTT
TRBV18,NA,few,TRBJ1-2,CASSPLGEGDNYGYTF,TGTGCCAGCTCCCCGCTCGGTGAAGGAGATAACTATGGCTACACCTTC
TRBV7-9,NA,NA,TRBJ2-6,CASSLVKSRGGGANVLTF,TGTGCCAGCAGCTTAGTGAAAAGTCGGGGAGGAGGGGCCAACGTCCTGACTTTC
TRBV10-2,TRBD2,NA,TRBJ2-7,CASSSGTTYEQYF,TGCGCCAGCAGTAGCGGGACCACCTACGAGCAGTACTTC
TRBV19,NA,NA,TRBJ2-3,CASSILSPDTQYF,TGTGCCAGTAGTATATTGAGTCCAGATACGCAGTATTTT
TRBV4-3,NA,NA,TRBJ2-3,CASSQARQGKGTQYF,TGCGCCAGCAGCCAAGCGCGGCAGGGGAAAGGTACGCAGTATTTT
TRBV25-1,TRBD1,NA,TRBJ2-2,CASSRTGVAGELFF,TGTGCCAGCAGCCGAACAGGGGTCGCCGGGGAGCTGTTTTTT
TRBV9,NA,NA,TRBJ2-7,CASSPRDSSGEQYF,TGTGCCAGCAGCCCCCGGGACTCCTCCGGCGAGCAGTACTTC
TRBV6-1,NA,NA,TRBJ1-1,CASSVDGQLEAFF,TGTGCCAGCAGTGTCGACGGACAGCTTGAAGCTTTCTTT
TRBV9,TRBD2,once,TRBJ2-1,CASSVGGLAMDEQFF,TGTGCCAGCAGCGTAGGAGGACTAGCGATGGATGAGCAGTTCTTC
TRBV6-5,NA,NA,TRBJ1-1,CASTLSRNTEAFF,TGTGCCAGCACCCTAAGCCGGAACACTGAAGCTTTCTTT
TRBV18,NA,few,TRBJ1-1,CASSPPVGTPGAFF,TGTGCCAGCTCACCCCCAGTGGGGACTCCTGGGGCTTTCTTT
TRBV7-6,NA,NA,TRBJ2-7,CASSFWENSYEQYF,TGTGCCAGCAGCTTTTGGGAGAACTCCTACGAGCAGTACTTC
TRBV7-6,NA,NA,TRBJ2-1,CASSLSSYNEQFF,TGTGCCAGCAGCTTGAGCTCCTACAATGAGCAGTTCTTC
TRBV7-8,TRBD1,once,TRBJ1-4,CASSLATGGRGQNEKLFF,TGTGCCAGCAGCTTAGCCACCGGAGGCAGGGGGCAAAATGAAAAACTGTTTTTT
TRBV5-5,TRBD2,NA,TRBJ2-2,CASSLGTSKGLTGELFF,TGTGCCAGCAGCTTGGGGACTAGTAAGGGCCTCACCGGGGAGCTGTTTTTT
TRBV7-6,TRBD2,NA,TRBJ2-5,CASSSPGLLAEETQYF,TGTGCCAGCAGCTCACCTGGGTTACTAGCGGAAGAGACCCAGTACTTC
TRBV4-1,TRBD2,once,TRBJ2-3,CASSQEVQRGGRTDTQYF,TGCGCCAGCAGCCAAGAGGTCCAGCGGGGGGGCCGCACAGATACGCAGTATTTT
TRBV6-8,TRBD2,NA,TRBJ2-7,CASRLGLAGVYEQYF,TGTGCCAGCAGACTCGGACTAGCGGGAGTCTACGAGCAGTACTTC
TRBV19,NA,NA,TRBJ2-7,CASSSYGDKTYEQYF,TGTGCCAGTAGCTCATACGGGGACAAGACCTACGAGCAGTACTTC
TRBV5-5,NA,NA,TRBJ2-7,CASSQGVTYEQYF,TGTGCCAGCAGCCAAGGGGTGACCTACGAGCAGTACTTC
TRBV6-5,TRBD2,once,TRBJ2-5,CASRLAGGPGETQYF,TGTGCCAGCAGACTAGCGGGAGGGCCGGGGGAGACCCAGTACTTC
TRBV11-2,TRBD1,NA,TRBJ2-7,CASSLDPRTGFEQYF,TGTGCCAGCAGCTTAGATCCGAGGACAGGGTTCGAGCAGTACTTC
TRBV4-3,NA,NA,TRBJ1-1,CASSQDHARNTEAFF,TGCGCCAGCAGCCAAGATCATGCGAGGAACACTGAAGCTTTCTTT
TRBV2,NA,NA,TRBJ2-7,CATQRRGGVEQYF,TGTGCCACGCAACGCCGAGGGGGTGTCGAGCAGTACTTC
TRBV7-2,TRBD2,NA,TRBJ2-7,CASSSYPGLAGNEQYF,TGTGCCAGCAGTTCGTACCCGGGACTAGCGGGCAACGAGCAGTACTTC
TRBV19,TRBD1,NA,TRBJ2-1,CASEGWGTASSYNEQFF,TGTGCCAGTGAAGGTTGGGGGACAGCGAGCTCCTACAATGAGCAGTTCTTC
TRBV11-2,TRBD2,once,TRBJ2-3,CASSYGLAGTADTQYF,TGTGCCAGCAGCTACGGACTAGCGGGAACGGCAGATACGCAGTATTTT
TRBV25-1,NA,NA,TRBJ2-1,CASSVYLPSNEQFF,TGTGCCAGCAGTGTCTACCTACCCTCCAATGAGCAGTTCTTC
TRBV6-1,NA,NA,TRBJ2-1,CASSEGRGRGEQFF,TGTGCCAGCAGTGAAGGGAGGGGGCGGGGTGAGCAGTTCTTC
TRBV10-2,NA,NA,TRBJ2-7,CASSESGGYGPYEQYF,TGCGCCAGCAGTGAGTCAGGAGGGTACGGGCCATACGAGCAGTACTTC
TRBV18,NA,NA,TRBJ2-7,CASSPGPGGYEQYF,TGTGCCAGCTCACCGGGCCCCGGGGGCTACGAGCAGTACTTC
TRBV6-5,NA,few,TRBJ2-7,CASRQDNYEQYF,TGTGCCAGCAGGCAGGACAACTACGAGCAGTACTTC
TRBV7-6,TRBD1,NA,TRBJ2-2,CASSSTGAYTGELFF,TGTGCCAGCAGCTCGACAGGGGCCTACACCGGGGAGCTGTTTTTT
TRBV5-1,TRBD1,NA,TRBJ2-3,CASSLVPGQGTDTQYF,TGCGCCAGCAGCTTGGTCCCGGGACAGGGGACAGATACGCAGTATTTT
TRBV30,NA,few,TRBJ1-2,CALASLGQSIGALYGYTF,TGTGCCCTGGCCTCCCTTGGACAGTCAATAGGGGCCCTATATGGCTACACCTTC
TRBV14,TRBD1,NA,TRBJ2-1,CASSNPGTGVNEQFF,TGTGCCAGCAGCAACCCCGGGACAGGGGTCAATGAGCAGTTCTTC
TRBV19,NA,NA,TRBJ1-1,CASSLPQGVNTEAFF,TGTGCCAGTAGCCTACCCCAAGGGGTGAACACTGAAGCTTTCTTT
TRBV4-1,TRBD1,NA,TRBJ2-6,CASSRTGQGISGANVLTF,TGCGCCAGCAGCCGAACGGGACAGGGGATCTCTGGGGCCAACGTCCTGACTTTC
TRBV9,TRBD1,NA,TRBJ2-5,CASSADRQGMETQYF,TGTGCCAGCAGCGCGGACCGACAGGGGATGGAGACCCAGTACTTC
TRBV11-2,NA,NA,TRBJ2-7,CASSFGDSGEQYF,TGTGCCAGCAGTTTTGGGGACTCTGGCGAGCAGTACTTC
TRBV7-2,NA,once,TRBJ1-1,CASSFGETTEAFF,TGTGCCAGCAGCTTCGGGGAGACGACTGAAGCTTTCTTT
TRBV28,NA,NA,TRBJ2-6,CASNRDWVSGANVLTF,TGTGCCAGTAATCGGGATTGGGTCTCTGGGGCCAACGTCCTGACTTTC
TRBV7-8,NA,few,TRBJ2-2,CASSRQGTGELFF,TGTGCCAGCAGTCGCCAGGGGACCGGGGAGCTGTTTTTT
TRBV6-5,TRBD1,NA,TRBJ1-6,CASSLGGQGGSPLHF,TGTGCCAGCAGTTTAGGGGGACAGGGTGGTTCACCCCTCCACTTT
TRBV15,NA,NA,TRBJ2-7,CATSRDRGGDSYEQYF,TGTGCCACCAGCAGAGATAGAGGGGGTGACTCCTACGAGCAGTACTTC
TRBV2,NA,NA,TRBJ1-2,CASGGSAYTF,TGTGCCAGCGGGGGCTCTGCCTACACCTTC
TRBV27,TRBD1,NA,TRBJ1-2,CASSSGTGGDGYGYTF,TGTGCCAGCAGTTCCGGGACAGGGGGCGACGGCTATGGCTACACCTTC
TRBV4-1,TRBD2,NA,TRBJ2-1,CASSQTRLAGNNEQFF,TGCGCCAGCAGCCAGACGCGGCTAGCGGGGAACAATGAGCAGTTCTTC
TRBV7-2,TRBD1,NA,TRBJ2-4,CASSPRTGMAKNIQYF,TGTGCCAGCAGCCCGAGGACAGGGATGGCCAAAAACATTCAGTACTTC
TRBV2,NA,NA,TRBJ1-2,CASSPMGQAFDYTF,TGTGCCAGCAGCCCCATGGGGCAGGCCTTTGACTACACCTTC
TRBV21-1,NA,NA,TRBJ1-4,CASSARPGGEAEKLFF,TGTGCCAGCAGCGCTCGACCTGGGGGGGAGGCTGAAAAACTGTTTTTT
TRBV9,NA,NA,TRBJ1-2,CASSVVSTSTGGYTF,TGTGCCAGCAGCGTAGTAAGTACTTCAACGGGAGGCTACACCTTC